Detailed here is one T cell receptor beta chain. The template used for profiling TCR beta VDJ and CDR3 was genomic DNA. Each CDR3 protein is one row after TCRdb ran MiXCR on the reads. The sample carries about 190,000 distinct CDR3 sequences, approximately 52% recorded once. V lost 3 bases to trimming and J lost 2 bases, with 13 bases between them. The CDR3 length is 14 residues. Germline lookup yields CDR1 DFQATT and CDR2 SNEGSKA (reference sequence). The data stem from a study of CD8+CD57+ T cells in acquired aplastic anemia. Study-level background: Sorted cells (CD4+ and CD8+) yielded DNA amounts that averaged approximately 3.2 ug.

This receptor was taken from a human donor in good health, serving as a control. The V call is TRBV20-1, the J call TRBJ1-2, with D tentatively TRBD1 (5 bases). Sequenced: sorted CD4+, CD8+, or CD8+CD57+ T cells (not recorded which) from PBMCs. CDR3 coding DNA: TGCAGTGCTAGTTACCGGACAACGAACTATGGCTACACCTTC. Its translation: CSASYRTTNYGYTF.